This T cell receptor (beta chain) appears in the sequencing data of a study of cytomegalovirus exposure and HLA in healthy donors (dated by TCRdb to 2017 to 2019). Regarding the research as a whole: An earlier analysis of roughly 610 of the donors reported approximately 300 Gb of sequence data and around 120 million unique TCR beta sequences obtained from around 170 million T cells. In a later analysis, previously published TCR beta repertoires from 670 or so donors were re-analyzed and high-resolution HLA genotyping was added so that TCR occurrence patterns could be studied. Four to six DR-DQ haplotypes were handled as single units for association and clustering because linkage in the cohort was strong. Genome-wide SNP genotypes for about three fifths of the 666 donors were used in a later genetic analysis, which treated that subset as a discovery cohort. An early release that covered some 630 HLA-typed donors contained approximately 300 gigabases of sequencing data and roughly 84 million unique TCR sequences. All discovery cohort repertoires had been generated using a single sequencing platform. A separate validation cohort of 100 to 150 different subjects was used in addition to the approximately 700-subject first cohort. Donor age, sex, ethnicity and CMV serostatus were compiled alongside the repertoire data. The study combined high-throughput TCR immunosequencing, statistical association of individual TCRs with disease status, and machine learning to predict cytomegalovirus infection status. Both class I and class II loci were covered by HLA typing, at four-digit resolution. An earlier analysis of approximately 580 of the donors used high-throughput TCR beta sequencing to judge whether each TCR beta V gene segment behaved as functional or pseudogenic. The aim of the study was to test whether cataloging public T cell receptors could identify signatures of past pathogen exposure. The number of typed donors differed by locus: roughly 629-630 for A, B, C, DRB1 and DQB1; some 500 for DQA1; 600 to 610 for DPA1; and some 450 for DPB1. The study used immunosequencing to profile the T cell repertoires of several hundred subjects and linked those repertoires to cytomegalovirus serostatus. Among the roughly 370 genotyped donors, around 79% belonged to the genetic ancestry cluster associated with self-reported Caucasian donors. Rather than drawing on any new phenotypic data, the later analysis identified candidate immune exposures from TCR beta sequences and the way those sequences occurred across donors. Across 300 to 400 genotyped donors of the cohort, an average of about 240,000 unique TCR beta nucleotide sequences per donor were sequenced, and approximately 17% of those sequences were non-productive.

The library was obtained by the immunoSEQ multiplex PCR assay. For the multiplex PCR, a mixture combining 60 forward primers for TCR Vbeta segments and 13 reverse primers for TCR Jbeta segments was used. The CDR3 region of rearranged TCR beta genes was amplified from genomic DNA with a multiplex PCR assay. The amplified TCR beta libraries were sequenced on the Illumina HiSeq System as 87-base-pair reads. Turning to the authors' computational methods: In a later analysis, roughly 80 million unique TCR beta chains were counted across the 650 to 700 repertoires, and about 10 million of these chains were shared by at least two donors. Raw reads were error-corrected and collapsed into unique sequences by a nearest-neighbor algorithm in which closely related sequences were merged to remove PCR and sequencing errors. V, D and J gene segments were assigned by aligning CDR3 sequences to IMGT reference sequences. For a sequence to be retained, a match of at least six nucleotides to both a V gene segment and a J gene segment was required. Rearrangements were classified as productive when the CDR3 lacked stop codons and remained in frame with V and J, and all other rearrangements were classified as non-productive. CDR3 was defined by IMGT convention, running from the second conserved V-encoded cysteine to the conserved J-encoded phenylalanine. The earlier analysis of fewer than 750 of the donors excluded sequences that lacked an unambiguous match to a single V gene segment. In an earlier analysis of several hundred of the donors, V segments were called functional above 56.7% productive rearrangements and were called segregating when the between-donor standard deviation exceeded 5%. A statistical classification framework was built to diagnose cytomegalovirus status from the catalog of TCR beta chain sequences. V and J gene assignment, in a later analysis, came from comparing TCR nucleotide sequences with IMGT/GENE-DB human TR gene sequences. A later analysis assigned CDR3 sequences and most-parsimonious VDJ recombination scenarios with the TCRdist pipeline. A later analysis defined each TCR beta chain by its CDR3 amino acid sequence plus V-gene family, and excluded reads lacking a unique V-gene family. In a later analysis, 500 to 700 highly shared, low-generation-probability nucleotide sequences were removed to address suspected cross-contamination and a sequencing artifact. In a later analysis, a clonal expansion index for each public chain was calculated from normalized within-repertoire ranks of inferred template counts. In a later analysis, generation probabilities were computed using a VDJ recombination model fitted to out-of-frame rearrangements, and the results were checked against IGoR. In a later analysis, TCR-TCR, TCR-HLA and TCR-CMV co-occurrence was scored with hypergeometric tests, and a repertoire-size bias correction was applied to TCR pairs. In a later analysis, false discovery rates were estimated by permuting HLA or CMV assignments 20 times. In a later analysis, co-occurring TCRs were grouped with DBSCAN, and TCRdist sequence similarity was added when clustering was performed within HLA-allele-positive subsets. Repertoires with fewer than 30,000 or more than 120,000 public chains, plus five repertoires with anomalous nucleotide sharing, were excluded from co-occurrence clustering. Sourced from immuneACCESS, this table was stored by TCRdb with only in-frame sequences that have V and J called. A share of the clones is absent; for the studies checked, an unresolved V gene accounts for under half, and the remainder has no known explanation. D and trimming were read from the DNA, whereas the V and J calls and clone size are those reported in that table. This sample gives around 160,000 clones in total; roughly 80% of them show up just once. In total, the top ten clones hold about 12% of the sample.

The investigation overall reported the following: Roughly uniform sequencing depth across donors was assumed in presence/absence analyses, although this assumption may not hold. An association between a missense DCLRE1C variant and V-gene and J-gene trimming of TCR beta chains was found in a later genetic analysis and replicated in an independent cohort. A later analysis found that most CMV-associated TCR beta chains appeared HLA-restricted, with HLA associations seemingly driven largely by CMV exposure. A further reported finding was that TCR beta sequences accurately predicted the HLA-A and HLA-B alleles for most subjects in the first cohort. The earlier analysis of some 540 of the donors excluded approximately 17 rarely observed V segments, including chromosome 9 orphons, because counts were too low. Compared with the roughly 670-donor mean, donors in an Asian-associated ancestry cluster had fewer N-insertions in productive TCRs, according to a later genetic analysis. Some IMGT-functional V segments, including TRBV6-2 and TRBV6-3, could not be told apart with the 87-base-pair reads, so those segments were excluded. A later analysis found that TCR association rates varied across HLA loci, with DRB1 alleles showing the most associated TCRs and HLA-C alleles the fewest. A group of highly shared sequence variants was considered likely to be a technical artifact of the sequencing pipeline. Immune exposure information for the cohort was limited to CMV serostatus. Most TCR sequences were seen in very few donors, while some public TCRs were found in many individuals. Linkage disequilibrium might explain the correlated functional status among segregating V segments, but an unknown experimental factor could not be ruled out. According to the authors, the approach could potentially be generalized to other disease states and immunological phenotypes. Specific HLA alleles were associated with 15,000 to 20,000 TCR beta sequences at a false discovery rate of 0.05 in a later analysis. In both the original and validation cohorts, the classifier was reported to diagnose cytomegalovirus status with high specificity and sensitivity. The cohort was sequenced for TCR beta chains only, and without alpha or paired-chain data the features that could be detected were limited. Assigning TCR associations to individual alleles was difficult when HLA alleles, especially DR and DQ, strongly co-occurred. HLA typing was unavailable for some donors at each locus, so association tests used only the typed subset. The study gave a list of more than 150 TCR beta chains associated with cytomegalovirus. In a later analysis, HLA-associated TCR beta chains were found to be more clonally expanded and to have lower generation probabilities than equally common non-associated chains. In an earlier analysis of several hundred of the donors, most TCR beta V segments were observed in productive rearrangements about 87% or about 30% of the time, broadly matching IMGT annotations. According to a later analysis, parvovirus B19, influenza, CMV and Epstein-Barr virus appeared linked to several top co-occurrence clusters. In vitro tests confirmed that a few of the cytomegalovirus-associated TCR beta chains recognize cytomegalovirus antigens.

The cohort comprised some 700 healthy bone marrow donors. At the time of sampling, all cohort members were nominally healthy, though unrecorded immune exposures were likely present. The donor tested CMV seropositive and was one of the 289 seropositive cohort members. Each donor provided a peripheral blood sample, and peripheral blood mononuclear cells were used for TCR beta sequencing. The Qiagen DNeasy Blood Extraction Kit was used to extract genomic DNA from the blood cell samples. On this clone itself: The specificity of this receptor is unknown. No base quality values were provided; no much bigger clone lies one nucleotide off.

The CDR3 sequence holds 17 residues, the cysteine and phenylalanine included. The read is trimmed to its CDR3 DNA, 51 bases read in frame from base 1. The germline V gene specifies SGHAT as CDR1 and FQNNGV as CDR2. Clipping removes 1 base from V and 3 bases from J, with 8 as the unmatched junction base count. The sequence links TRBV11-2 to TRBJ2-1; TRBD1 matches 8 bases in the middle. Sequencing was performed on PBMCs. The sequence was obtained from a man aged 35 to 55 in good health and CMV-seropositive. The CDR3 amino acid sequence is: CASSLGFSGGGYNEQFF. In nucleotide form, the sequence is TGTGCCAGCAGCTTAGGCTTCTCAGGGGGCGGCTACAATGAGCAGTTCTTC.